The 20 T cell receptor beta chains presented below share a single source sample, sequenced in a study of CD8 T cells in Susac syndrome. An input of about 0.45 to 1 ug of RNA was subjected to reverse transcription using random hexamers. TCRdb passed the immunoSEQ multiplex PCR reads through MiXCR, listing each CDR3 protein once. The sample carries 120,000 or so distinct CDR3 sequences, approximately 93% recorded once. Sequencing was carried out using CD4+ T cells from PBMCs. These receptor sequences come from a human donor with multiple sclerosis.

V usage is TRBV30 and J usage is TRBJ1-3; the D gene is possibly TRBD1 (6 bases). V dropped 0 bases and J dropped 8 bases, with 17 bases sitting between them. CDR3 size: 15 residues. The germline gives CDR1 GTSNPN, CDR2 SVGIG (reference sequence). The chain's CDR3 is CAWSVWGHGAYTIYF. The CDR3 coding sequence is TGTGCCTGGAGTGTATGGGGGCATGGGGCCTACACCATATATTTT.

The chain recombines TRBV10-3 with TRBJ1-6, with D tentatively TRBD1 (6 bases). The CDR3 contains 14 residues. CDR1 is ENHRY, CDR2 SYGVKD, per germline. The ends were cut back, 2 bases at V and 9 bases at J, with 11 bases in the middle. The CDR3 loop reads CAISEVGGPSPLHF. The CDR3 coding sequence is TGTGCCATCAGTGAGGTGGGGGGCCCTTCACCCCTCCACTTT.

Only one count was recorded for this clonotype. The V and J genes are TRBV3-1 and TRBJ1-3; no clear D gene. CDR1 is LGHDT, CDR2 YNNKEL, per germline (reference sequence). Between the trimmed V and J ends, which lost 5 bases and 0 bases, there was a span of 11 bases. The CDR3 is made up of 15 amino acids. CDR3 amino acids: CASSYPPDSGNTIYF. CDR3 nucleotides: TGTGCCAGCAGCTACCCGCCGGACTCTGGAAACACCATATATTTT.

This clonotype was seen a single time. The V and J genes are TRBV30 and TRBJ1-1; TRBD1 matches at 8 bases. The CDR3 consists of 14 residues. Germline loops: CDR1 GTSNPN, CDR2 SVGIG (reference sequence). Unmatched junction bases numbered 10, after V lost 5 bases and J lost 5 bases. The CDR3 here is CAWDRDRSRTEAFF. The CDR3 DNA is TGTGCCTGGGATCGGGACAGGTCGAGGACTGAAGCTTTCTTT.

The chain couples TRBV4-3 to TRBJ1-1; the D is unclear. Germline V CDR1 and CDR2: LGHNA, YSLEER. Trimming took off 3 bases at V and 5 bases at J, with 10 bases between the two ends. This CDR3 spans 13 amino acids. Here the CDR3 reads CASSQARGTEAFF. The CDR3 DNA reads TGCGCCAGCAGCCAGGCAAGAGGGACTGAAGCTTTCTTT.

The rearrangement joins TRBV10-1 to TRBJ1-2, with unresolved D. In germline, CDR1 is WNHNN, CDR2 SYGVQD (reference sequence). The CDR3 is made up of 11 amino acids. V lost 4 bases to trimming and J lost 6 bases, with 6 bases between them. This CDR3 reads CASSGGDGYTF. The CDR3 DNA reads as TGCGCCAGCAGTGGTGGAGATGGCTACACCTTC.

V is TRBV2 and J is TRBJ2-2; 9 bases align to TRBD1. The CDR3 covers 14 residues. With 7 bases clipped from V and 4 bases from J, the junction kept 4 bases outside the gene matches. Germline V gene lookup returns CDR1 SNHLY and CDR2 FYNNEI. This chain's CDR3 is CASMWDRVTGELFF. In DNA form, the CDR3 reads TGTGCCAGCATGTGGGACAGGGTCACCGGGGAGCTGTTTTTT.

The gene calls are TRBV7-2 and TRBJ2-3; maybe TRBD2 (6 bases). V shed 0 bases and J shed 5 bases, with 18 bases lying between them. The CDR3 is 17 amino acids. CDR1 and CDR2 (germline): SGHTA, FQGNSA. The CDR3 sequence is CASSLAVTGVVKDTQYF. CDR3 DNA sequence: TGTGCCAGCAGCTTAGCGGTAACGGGAGTGGTGAAAGATACGCAGTATTTT.

This rearrangement joins TRBV7-8 to TRBJ2-7; TRBD2 matches 7 bases. V trimming: 2 bases; J trimming: 4 bases; junction bases outside the gene matches: 8. This CDR3 is built from 15 residues. Per germline, CDR1 SGHVS and CDR2 FQNEAQ. The chain's CDR3 is CASSLREGSGYEQYF. For the CDR3, the DNA is TGTGCCAGCAGCTTAAGGGAGGGTTCAGGGTACGAGCAGTACTTC.

This chain uses TRBV29-1 with TRBJ2-7, with D tentatively TRBD2 (7 bases). The V end was cut by 4 bases, the J end by 2 bases, with 12 bases between. The V gene's germline CDR1 is SQVTM and CDR2 ANQGSEA. The CDR3 spans 13 residues. The chain's CDR3 is CSVVRGGTYEQYF. The CDR3 DNA reads TGCAGCGTTGTAAGGGGGGGAACCTACGAGCAGTACTTC.

This chain links TRBV10-3 with TRBJ1-2, with D perhaps matching TRBD1 (6 bases). Germline V gives CDR1 ENHRY, CDR2 SYGVKD. The length of the CDR3 is 14 residues. V was cut by 5 bases and J by 5 bases, with 15 bases left in between. The CDR3 nucleotides read TGTGCCATCAGTTTCTTACAGGGAGGGTATGGCTACACCTTC. Residues: CAISFLQGGYGYTF.

The rearrangement links TRBV18 to TRBJ1-6; TRBD1 aligns across 9 bases. The germline CDR1 and CDR2 sequences are KGHSH and LQKENI. V dropped 0 bases and J dropped 7; count of bases not matched to a gene: 1. CDR3 length equals 15 residues. CDR3 sequence (DNA): TGTGCCAGCTCACCACCAGGGACAGGGAATTCACCCCTCCACTTT. This codes for CASSPPGTGNSPLHF.

The chain combines TRBV4-1 with TRBJ2-5; the D call may be TRBD1 or TRBD2 (5 bases each). Germline CDR1 is MGHRA and CDR2 is YSYEKL. The CDR3 sequence is 15 residues long. V lost 0 bases to trimming and J lost 5 bases, with 13 bases between them. The CDR3 protein is CASSQEGAGWETQYF. CDR3 DNA: TGCGCCAGCAGCCAAGAAGGGGCGGGCTGGGAGACCCAGTACTTC.

This chain links TRBV5-4 with TRBJ2-7; 10 bases fit TRBD1. The CDR3 has 14 amino acids. Germline V gives CDR1 SGHNT, CDR2 YYREEE (reference sequence). V gave up 4 bases and J gave up 5 bases; unmatched junction bases: 6. This chain's CDR3 is CASSRRQGADEQYF. In nucleotides, the CDR3 is TGTGCCAGCAGCCGTCGACAGGGGGCTGACGAGCAGTACTTC.

The chain has TRBV7-9 and TRBJ1-1; D remains unclear. V was cut by 7 bases and J by 7 bases, with 19 bases left in between. Germline V gene sequence: CDR1 SEHNR, CDR2 FQNEAQ (reference sequence). The CDR3 has 14 residues. The CDR3 loop reads CASTDPFRAVEAFF. The CDR3 coding sequence is TGTGCCAGCACCGATCCCTTCCGAGCAGTTGAAGCTTTCTTT.

V and J are TRBV10-3 and TRBJ2-5; possibly TRBD2 for D (6 bases). V was pared by 2 bases and J by 4 bases, with 14 bases between. The CDR3 contains 15 residues. In germline, CDR1 is ENHRY, CDR2 SYGVKD. CDR3 DNA sequence: TGTGCCATCAGTGAGAGGGCCCTGGGGGGAGAGACCCAGTACTTC. It translates to CAISERALGGETQYF.

This chain links TRBV3-1 with TRBJ1-3; no reliable D call. Trimming cost V 5 bases and J 0 bases, with 14 bases left between them. Per germline, CDR1 LGHDT and CDR2 YNNKEL (reference sequence). The length of the CDR3 is 16 residues. The CDR3 protein is CASSATGRYSGNTIYF. The CDR3 region has the DNA TGTGCCAGCAGCGCCACCGGACGGTACTCTGGAAACACCATATATTTT.

This sequence joins TRBV20-1 and TRBJ2-5; D may be TRBD2 (6 bases). Trimming shortened V by 6 bases and J by 5 bases, and 22 bases separated the two germline ends. The CDR3 loop spans 15 amino acids. The germline CDR1 and CDR2 sequences are DFQATT and SNEGSKA (reference sequence). The CDR3 nucleotides read TGCAGTGCCGGGGACTTTCCCGGAGGCGGCGAGACCCAGTACTTC. This translates into CSAGDFPGGGETQYF.

V gene TRBV4-2 combines with J gene TRBJ1-5; 8 bases match TRBD1. Trimming at V came to 0 bases and at J to 4 bases, leaving 2 bases not matched to a gene. Germline loops: CDR1 LGHNA, CDR2 YNFKEQ. The CDR3 length is 15 residues. The DNA for the CDR3 is TGTGCCAGCAGCCAAGAAAACAGGGGGAATCAGCCCCAGCATTTT. This encodes CASSQENRGNQPQHF.

This clonotype was picked up one time. The chain couples TRBV28 to TRBJ1-1; 10 bases line up with TRBD1. CDR1 is MDHEN and CDR2 is SYDVKM in the germline V gene. J was trimmed by 5 bases and V by 6 bases; bases with no gene match: 6. CDR3 length equals 14 residues. CDR3 in amino acids: CASRIGQGVTEAFF. For the CDR3, the DNA is TGTGCCAGCAGAATTGGACAGGGGGTGACTGAAGCTTTCTTT.